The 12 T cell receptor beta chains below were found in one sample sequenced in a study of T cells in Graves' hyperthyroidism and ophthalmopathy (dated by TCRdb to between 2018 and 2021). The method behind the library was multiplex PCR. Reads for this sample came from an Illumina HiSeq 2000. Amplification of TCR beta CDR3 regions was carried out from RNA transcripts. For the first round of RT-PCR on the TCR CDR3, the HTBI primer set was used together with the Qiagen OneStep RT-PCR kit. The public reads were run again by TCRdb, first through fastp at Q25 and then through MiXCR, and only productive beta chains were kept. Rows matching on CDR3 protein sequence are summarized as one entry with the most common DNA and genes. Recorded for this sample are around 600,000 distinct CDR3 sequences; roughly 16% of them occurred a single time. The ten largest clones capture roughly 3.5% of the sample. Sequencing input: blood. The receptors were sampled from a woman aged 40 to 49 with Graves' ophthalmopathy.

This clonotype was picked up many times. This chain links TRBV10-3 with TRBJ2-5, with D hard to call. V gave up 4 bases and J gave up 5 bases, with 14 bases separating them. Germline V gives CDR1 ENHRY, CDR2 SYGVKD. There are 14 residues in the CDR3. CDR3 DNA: TGTGCCATCAGTGCCGGCTTCCCCCGGGAGACCCAGTACTTC. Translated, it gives CAISAGFPRETQYF.

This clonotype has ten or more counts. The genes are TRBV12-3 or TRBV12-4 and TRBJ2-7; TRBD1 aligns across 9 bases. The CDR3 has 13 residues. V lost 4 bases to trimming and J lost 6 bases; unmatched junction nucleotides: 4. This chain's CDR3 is CASSWRDRAEQYF. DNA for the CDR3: TGTGCCAGCAGTTGGCGGGACAGGGCCGAGCAGTACTTC.

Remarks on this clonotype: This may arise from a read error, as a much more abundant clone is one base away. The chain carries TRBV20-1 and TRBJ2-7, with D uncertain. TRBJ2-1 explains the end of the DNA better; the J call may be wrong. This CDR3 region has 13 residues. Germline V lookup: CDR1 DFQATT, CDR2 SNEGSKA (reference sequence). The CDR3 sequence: CSARGKSSYEQFF. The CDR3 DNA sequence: TGCAGTGCTAGAGGGAAGAGCTCCTACGAGCAGTTCTTC.

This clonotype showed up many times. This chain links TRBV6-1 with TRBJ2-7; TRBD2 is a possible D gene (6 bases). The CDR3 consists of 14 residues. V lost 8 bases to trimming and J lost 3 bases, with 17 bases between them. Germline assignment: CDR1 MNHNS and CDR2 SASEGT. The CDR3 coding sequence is TGTGCCAGCTGCCGGGACTTTCGAAGCTACGAGCAGTACTTC. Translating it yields CASCRDFRSYEQYF.

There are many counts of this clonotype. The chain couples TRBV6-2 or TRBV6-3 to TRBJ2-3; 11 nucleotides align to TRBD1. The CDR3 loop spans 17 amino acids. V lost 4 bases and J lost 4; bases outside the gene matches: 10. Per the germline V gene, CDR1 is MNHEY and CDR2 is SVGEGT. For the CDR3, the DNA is TGTGCCAGCAGTTGGGACCGGACAGGGGGCCAGGCAGATACGCAGTATTTT. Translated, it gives CASSWDRTGGQADTQYF.

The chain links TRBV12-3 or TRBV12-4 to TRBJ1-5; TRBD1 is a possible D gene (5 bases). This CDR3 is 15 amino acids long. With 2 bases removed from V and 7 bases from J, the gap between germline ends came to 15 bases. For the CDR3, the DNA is TGTGCCAGCAGTTTAAAAGGAGGGGAAGGACAGCCCCAGCATTTT. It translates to CASSLKGGEGQPQHF.

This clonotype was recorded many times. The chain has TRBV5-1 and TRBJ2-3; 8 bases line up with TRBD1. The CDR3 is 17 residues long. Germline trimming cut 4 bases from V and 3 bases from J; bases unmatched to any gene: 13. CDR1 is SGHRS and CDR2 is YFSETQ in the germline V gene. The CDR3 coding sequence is TGCGCCAGCAGCACCCCGACAGGGGCGGATAGGACAGATACGCAGTATTTT. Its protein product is CASSTPTGADRTDTQYF.

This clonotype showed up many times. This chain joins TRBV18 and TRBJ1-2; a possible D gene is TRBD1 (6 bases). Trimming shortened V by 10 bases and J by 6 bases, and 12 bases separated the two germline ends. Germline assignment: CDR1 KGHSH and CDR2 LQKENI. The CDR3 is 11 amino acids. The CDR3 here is CATGTLDGYTF. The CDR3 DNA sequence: TGTGCCACCGGGACATTGGATGGCTACACCTTC.

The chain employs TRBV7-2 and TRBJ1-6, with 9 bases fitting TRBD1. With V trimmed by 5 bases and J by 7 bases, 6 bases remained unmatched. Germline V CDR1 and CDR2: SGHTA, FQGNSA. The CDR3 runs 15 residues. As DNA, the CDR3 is TGTGCCAGCAGCATCCGGGACAGGGTAAATTCACCCCTCCACTTT. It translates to CASSIRDRVNSPLHF.

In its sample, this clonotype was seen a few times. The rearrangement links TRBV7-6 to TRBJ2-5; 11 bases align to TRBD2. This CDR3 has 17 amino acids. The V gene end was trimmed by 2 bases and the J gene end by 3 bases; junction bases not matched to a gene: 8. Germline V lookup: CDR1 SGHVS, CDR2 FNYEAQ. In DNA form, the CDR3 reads TGTGCCAGCAGCTTACCTCTGGGACTAGCGGAGAAAGAGACCCAGTACTTC. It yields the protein CASSLPLGLAEKETQYF.

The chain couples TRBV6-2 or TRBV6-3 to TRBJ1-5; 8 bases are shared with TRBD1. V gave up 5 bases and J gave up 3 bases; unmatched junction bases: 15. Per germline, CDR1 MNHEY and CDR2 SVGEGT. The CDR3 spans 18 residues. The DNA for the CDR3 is TGTGCCAGCAGTGACTTCCCCCCGGGACAGGACTTCAATCAGCCCCAGCATTTT. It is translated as CASSDFPPGQDFNQPQHF.

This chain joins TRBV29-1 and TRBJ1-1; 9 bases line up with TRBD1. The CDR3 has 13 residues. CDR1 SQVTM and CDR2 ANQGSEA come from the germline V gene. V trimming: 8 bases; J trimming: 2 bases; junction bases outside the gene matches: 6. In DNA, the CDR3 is TGCAGCTTTTGGACAGGGGTCAACACTGAAGCTTTCTTT. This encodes CSFWTGVNTEAFF.